The 29 T cell receptor beta chains below were found in one sample sequenced in a study of cytomegalovirus exposure and HLA in healthy donors. The PCR ran on 60 Vbeta and 13 Jbeta primers. Clones were sequenced by immunoSEQ multiplex PCR, and TCRdb holds only the in-frame ones, with some missing. The sample lists hundreds of thousands of clones, approximately 70% occurring once. Sequencing input: PBMCs. The receptor source for this set is a female donor in good health and CMV-seronegative.

The chain uses TRBV11-2 and TRBJ2-2; no definite D call. The germline CDR1 and CDR2 sequences are SGHAT and FQNNGV. V was shortened by 2 bases and J by 1 base, with 8 bases between the two germline ends. The CDR3 loop spans 15 amino acids. The CDR3 sequence: CASSLRRLNTGELFF. The DNA of the CDR3 is TGTGCCAGCAGCTTACGGCGACTGAACACCGGGGAGCTGTTTTTT.

The genes are TRBV28 and TRBJ2-7, with D tentatively TRBD1 (5 bases). The CDR3 extends over 16 amino acids. V lost 6 bases and J lost 0, with 18 bases in between. Germline CDR1 MDHEN, CDR2 SYDVKM. The CDR3 DNA reads TGTGCCAGCAGACCGTTTAGGCTAGGGGCCTCCTACGAGCAGTACTTC. Translating gives CASRPFRLGASYEQYF. Looking up the rest from reference TRBV28 and TRBJ2-7 gives the full variable domain: DVKVTQSSRYLVKRTGEKVFLECVQDMDHENMFWYRQDPGLGLRLIYFSYDVKMKEKGDIPEGYSVSREKKERFSLILESASTNQTSMYLCASRPFRLGASYEQYFGPGTRLTVT.

The sample holds a few counts of this clone. The gene calls are TRBV18 and TRBJ1-2; weak D call: TRBD1 (6 bases). Germline V lookup: CDR1 KGHSH, CDR2 LQKENI. The CDR3 totals 14 residues. Trimming removed 1 base from V and 6 bases from J, with 12 bases in between. DNA for the CDR3: TGTGCCAGCTCACCACTTCTGGGGGCAGATGGCTACACCTTC. Translation: CASSPLLGADGYTF.

The chain combines TRBV10-1 with TRBJ1-3, with D unresolved. The length of the CDR3 is 14 residues. V shed 8 bases and J shed 1 base, with 12 bases lying between them. The germline CDR1 and CDR2 sequences are WNHNN and SYGVQD (reference sequence). CDR3 coding DNA: TGCGCCAGCCAGGCGGGAGGGTCTGGAAACACCATATATTTT. This gives the protein CASQAGGSGNTIYF.

The chain links TRBV15 to TRBJ2-5; no clear D. The better agreement between TRBJ2-7 and the DNA end casts doubt on the J call. Per the germline V gene, CDR1 is LNHNV and CDR2 is YYDKDF (reference sequence). CDR3 length: 14 amino acids. The CDR3 reads CATSRGPPVYEQYF. Here the CDR3 DNA reads TGTGCCACCAGCAGAGGCCCACCGGTCTACGAGCAGTACTTC.

This chain links TRBV30 with TRBJ2-7; TRBD1 aligns across 7 bases. This CDR3 contains 13 residues. Trimming removed 8 bases from V and 0 bases from J; junction bases left unmatched: 7. Germline assignment: CDR1 GTSNPN and CDR2 SVGIG (reference sequence). Here the CDR3 DNA reads TGTGCCGCATGGACAGGACTCTCCTACGAGCAGTACTTC. Encoded protein: CAAWTGLSYEQYF.

This chain joins TRBV7-2 and TRBJ2-5; possible D gene TRBD2, 5 bases. The CDR3 sequence is 13 residues long. Per germline, CDR1 SGHTA and CDR2 FQGNSA. Trimming took 5 bases from V and 3 from J, leaving 10 bases between them. CDR3: CASSQTGKETQYF. CDR3 DNA: TGTGCCAGCAGCCAAACGGGGAAAGAGACCCAGTACTTC.

The rearrangement joins TRBV11-3 to TRBJ1-2, with 8 bases that match TRBD1. Germline values: CDR1 SGHNT, CDR2 YENEEA. Trimming removed 3 bases from V and 7 bases from J; junction bases left unmatched: 7. There are 14 residues in the CDR3. This CDR3 is CASSLVGQGGGYTF. In nucleotides, the CDR3 is TGTGCCAGCAGCTTGGTCGGACAGGGAGGTGGCTACACCTTC.

This rearrangement joins TRBV29-1 to TRBJ1-1, with 11 bases fitting TRBD1. The CDR3 is 15 amino acids. Germline CDR1 and CDR2: SQVTM and ANQGSEA. After removal of 7 bases from V and 5 bases from J, the junction contained 12 bases not matched to a gene. This chain's CDR3 is CSAVRTGGFGTEAFF. CDR3 bases: TGCAGCGCAGTCAGGACAGGGGGCTTCGGGACTGAAGCTTTCTTT. Supplemented by reference TRBV29-1 and TRBJ1-1, the full variable domain reads SAVISQKPSRDICQRGTSLTIQCQVDSQVTMMFWYRQQPGQSLTLIATANQGSEATYESGFVIDKFPISRPNLTFSTLTVSNMSPEDSSIYLCSAVRTGGFGTEAFFGQGTRLTVV.

The gene calls are TRBV4-1 and TRBJ2-1, with 12 nucleotides matching TRBD2. The V gene's germline CDR1 is MGHRA and CDR2 YSYEKL. The CDR3 extends over 19 amino acids. The trim removed 0 bases at V and 3 bases at J, leaving 9 bases unmatched. The CDR3 loop reads CASSQDPGLAGGVYNEQFF. The CDR3 DNA sequence: TGCGCCAGCAGCCAAGATCCGGGACTAGCGGGCGGAGTCTACAATGAGCAGTTCTTC.

V usage is TRBV5-4 and J usage is TRBJ2-3; tentative D call: TRBD2 (7 bases). The CDR3 covers 13 residues. Trimming removed 7 bases from V and 5 bases from J, with 14 bases in between. Germline V gene lookup returns CDR1 SGHNT and CDR2 YYREEE (reference sequence). CDR3 in amino acids: CASGGAGLDTQYF. The CDR3 DNA sequence: TGTGCCAGCGGGGGGGCCGGTTTAGATACGCAGTATTTT.

The V and J genes are TRBV28 and TRBJ1-2; 12 nucleotides match TRBD1. CDR1 is MDHEN and CDR2 is SYDVKM in the germline V gene. The CDR3 covers 16 residues. Trimming cost V 6 bases and J 4 bases; bases outside gene matches: 9. The CDR3 nucleotides are TGTGCCAGCAGCCTACCGGGGACAGGGGGCACCTATGGCTACACCTTC. It encodes CASSLPGTGGTYGYTF.

The chain employs TRBV5-1 and TRBJ1-1, with D tentatively TRBD1 (6 bases). The V end was cut by 4 bases, the J end by 4 bases, with 14 bases between. CDR1 is SGHRS, CDR2 YFSETQ, per germline. This CDR3 contains 14 residues. DNA of the CDR3: TGCGCCAGCAGCATTAGCACAGGGAGCACTGAAGCTTTCTTT. This sequence encodes CASSISTGSTEAFF.

As regards this clone: At one of its ends the junction is not consistent with the germline gene, which may arise from a read error. The gene calls are TRBV5-1 and TRBJ1-2, with 8 bases aligning to TRBD1. The CDR3 loop spans 14 amino acids. Germline V lookup: CDR1 SGHRS, CDR2 YFSETQ. CDR3 sequence (DNA): TGCGCCAGCAGCTTGACAGGGGGTCGAGGGGGCTACATCTTC. Protein product: CASSLTGGRGGYIF.

The chain uses TRBV28 and TRBJ2-7, with D possibly being TRBD1 (7 bases). The V end lost 5 bases, the J end lost 1 base, and 18 bases lay between the germline ends. There are 16 residues in the CDR3. Germline lookup yields CDR1 MDHEN and CDR2 SYDVKM. CDR3 amino acids: CASSPLGGGGSYEQYF. The CDR3 DNA follows: TGTGCCAGCAGTCCACTCGGAGGGGGCGGTTCCTACGAGCAGTACTTC.

The chain recombines TRBV29-1 with TRBJ2-7, with 12 bases fitting TRBD2. Germline loops: CDR1 SQVTM, CDR2 ANQGSEA. The CDR3 covers 13 residues. Trimming removed 7 bases from V and 3 bases from J; junction bases left unmatched: 4. The CDR3 bases are TGCAGCGCCGTGACTAGCGGGAGCTACGAGCAGTACTTC. Amino acid sequence: CSAVTSGSYEQYF.

The chain couples TRBV11-3 to TRBJ2-7; 8 nucleotides agree with TRBD2. The length of the CDR3 is 17 residues. Germline lookup yields CDR1 SGHNT and CDR2 YENEEA. V shed 0 bases, J shed 6 bases, and the junction held 13 bases outside the gene matches. The CDR3 DNA reads TGTGCCAGCAGCTTAGATCTGCCCACGGGAGGGCCGCCCGAGCAGTACTTC. Translated: CASSLDLPTGGPPEQYF.

The chain combines TRBV27 with TRBJ1-1; 7 nucleotides match TRBD1. The V gene's germline CDR1 is MNHEY and CDR2 SMNVEV (reference sequence). This CDR3 has 14 residues. V gave up 3 bases and J gave up 0 bases; unmatched junction bases: 1. The CDR3 sequence: CASSLDRLNTEAFF. In DNA, the CDR3 is TGTGCCAGCAGTTTGGACAGGTTGAACACTGAAGCTTTCTTT.

The chain couples TRBV19 to TRBJ2-3; the match to TRBD2 covers 8 bases. The CDR3 length is 18 residues. Trimming at V came to 1 base and at J to 5 bases, leaving 14 bases not matched to a gene. Per the germline V gene, CDR1 is LNHDA and CDR2 is SQIVND (reference sequence). CDR3 nucleotides: TGTGCCAGTAGTATAGCCCCGGGAGGGCCCTCGTTAGGAGATACGCAGTATTTT. Amino acids: CASSIAPGGPSLGDTQYF.

The rearrangement joins TRBV27 to TRBJ2-1, with 10 bases lining up with TRBD2. The CDR3 has 13 amino acids. Per the germline V gene, CDR1 is MNHEY and CDR2 is SMNVEV (reference sequence). After removal of 10 bases from V and 4 bases from J, the junction contained 4 bases not matched to a gene. The CDR3 nucleotides read TGTGCCACTAGCGGGAGTTTGTACAATGAGCAGTTCTTC. Its translation is CATSGSLYNEQFF.

The chain has TRBV5-8 and TRBJ1-1; D perhaps matches TRBD1 (6 bases). This CDR3 comprises 15 residues. Trimming shortened V by 2 bases and J by 0 bases, and 11 bases separated the two germline ends. In germline, CDR1 is SGHTS, CDR2 YDEGEE. The CDR3: CASSFRGHMNTEAFF. In DNA, the CDR3 is TGTGCCAGCAGCTTCAGGGGACACATGAACACTGAAGCTTTCTTT.

This chain connects TRBV7-6 to TRBJ2-5; a weak D match, TRBD1 (6 bases). V gave up 5 bases and J gave up 5 bases, with 21 bases separating them. This CDR3 is built from 16 residues. Germline loops: CDR1 SGHVS, CDR2 FNYEAQ. This CDR3 is CASSGGHRTFAETQYF. CDR3 nucleotide sequence: TGTGCCAGCAGCGGGGGCCATCGAACTTTCGCGGAGACCCAGTACTTC.

The chain recombines TRBV5-1 with TRBJ2-3; a possible D gene is TRBD2 (7 bases). CDR1 and CDR2 from the germline V gene are SGHRS and YFSETQ. V lost 3 bases and J lost 3, with 17 bases in between. This CDR3 has 16 amino acids. The CDR3 loop reads CASSSDTGRGTDTQYF. CDR3 sequence (DNA): TGCGCCAGCAGCTCCGATACAGGGAGGGGAACAGATACGCAGTATTTT.

This sequence joins TRBV4-1 and TRBJ2-5; TRBD2 matches at 7 bases. Germline V gene data show CDR1 as MGHRA and CDR2 as YSYEKL. J gave up 2 bases and V 6 bases, and 6 bases lay outside the gene matches. This CDR3 contains 14 residues. The CDR3 loop reads CASRRIGGQETQYF. CDR3 DNA: TGCGCCAGCAGACGAATCGGGGGGCAAGAGACCCAGTACTTC.

This rearrangement joins TRBV11-3 to TRBJ2-7; 7 bases map to TRBD2. The length of the CDR3 is 16 residues. The V segment lost 5 bases and the J segment 2 bases; nucleotides outside the gene matches: 12. Per the germline V gene, CDR1 is SGHNT and CDR2 is YENEEA. CDR3 DNA: TGTGCCAGCAGCCCCCCTGTCTCGGGAGGACCCTACGAGCAGTACTTC. The encoded protein is CASSPPVSGGPYEQYF.

This clone was seen more than once but under ten times. V gene TRBV28 combines with J gene TRBJ2-4; 10 positions agree with TRBD1. The germline V gene encodes CDR1 MDHEN and CDR2 SYDVKM. With V trimmed by 6 bases and J by 7 bases, 9 bases remained unmatched. CDR3 length: 15 residues. The CDR3 sequence is CASSPPGQGMNIQYF. CDR3 sequence (DNA): TGTGCCAGCAGCCCTCCGGGACAGGGGATGAACATTCAGTACTTC.

The gene calls are TRBV15 and TRBJ2-7, with 11 bases fitting TRBD1. The CDR3 runs to 15 residues. V was pared by 0 bases and J by 6 bases, with 4 bases of the junction left unmatched. Per the germline V gene, CDR1 is LNHNV and CDR2 is YYDKDF (reference sequence). CDR3: CATSRDVGQGGEQYF. CDR3 coding DNA: TGTGCCACCAGCAGAGATGTGGGACAGGGGGGCGAGCAGTACTTC.

CDR3 coding DNA: TGTGCCAGCAGTCCCGGGACAGGGGTTGTTGACTATGGCTACACCTTC. Its protein is CASSPGTGVVDYGYTF. The chain combines TRBV6-6 with TRBJ1-2, with 10 bases that match TRBD1. CDR1 and CDR2 from the germline V gene are MNHNY and SVGAGI (reference sequence). CDR3 length: 16 residues. Trimming took 5 bases from V and 3 from J; bases not matched to a gene: 9.

The rearrangement links TRBV10-2 to TRBJ2-5; unclear D gene. V lost 8 bases and J lost 5, with 21 bases in between. The CDR3 runs 15 residues. The germline CDR1 and CDR2 sequences are WSHSY and SAAADI. The CDR3 loop is CASCPLGVVGETQYF. CDR3 DNA sequence: TGCGCCAGCTGCCCCCTCGGTGTGGTCGGGGAGACCCAGTACTTC.